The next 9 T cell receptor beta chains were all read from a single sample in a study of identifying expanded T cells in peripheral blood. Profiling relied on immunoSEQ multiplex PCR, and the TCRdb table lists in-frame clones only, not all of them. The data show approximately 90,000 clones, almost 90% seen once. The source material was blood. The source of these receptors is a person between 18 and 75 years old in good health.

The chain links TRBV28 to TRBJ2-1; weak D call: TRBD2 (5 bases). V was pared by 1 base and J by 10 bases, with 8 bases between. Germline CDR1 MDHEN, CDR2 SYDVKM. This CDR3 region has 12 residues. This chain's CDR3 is CASSLLSGEQFF. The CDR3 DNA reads TGTGCCAGCAGTTTATTAAGCGGAGAGCAGTTCTTC.

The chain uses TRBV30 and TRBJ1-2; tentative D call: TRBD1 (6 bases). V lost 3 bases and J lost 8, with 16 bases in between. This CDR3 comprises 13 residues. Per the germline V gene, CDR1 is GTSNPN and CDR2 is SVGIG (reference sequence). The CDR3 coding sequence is TGTGCCTGGAGCACAGGGATGGCATCCGGCTACACCTTC. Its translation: CAWSTGMASGYTF.

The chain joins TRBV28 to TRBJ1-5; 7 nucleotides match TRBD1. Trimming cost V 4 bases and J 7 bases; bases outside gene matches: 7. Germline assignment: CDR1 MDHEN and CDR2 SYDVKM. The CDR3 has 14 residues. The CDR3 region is CASSYRGGYQPQHF. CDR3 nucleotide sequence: TGTGCCAGCAGTTACAGGGGAGGTTACCAGCCCCAGCATTTT.

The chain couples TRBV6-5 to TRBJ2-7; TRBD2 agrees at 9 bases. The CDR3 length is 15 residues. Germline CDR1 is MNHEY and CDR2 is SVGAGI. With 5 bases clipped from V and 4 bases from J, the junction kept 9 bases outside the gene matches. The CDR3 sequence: CASSPFGGGAYEQYF. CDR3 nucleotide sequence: TGTGCCAGCAGTCCCTTTGGCGGGGGGGCGTACGAGCAGTACTTC.

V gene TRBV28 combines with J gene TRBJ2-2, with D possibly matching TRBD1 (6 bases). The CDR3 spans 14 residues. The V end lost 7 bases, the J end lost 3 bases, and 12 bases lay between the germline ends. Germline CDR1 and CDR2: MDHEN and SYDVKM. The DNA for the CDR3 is TGTGCCAGCAAGGGGGATATGGACACCGGGGAGCTGTTTTTT. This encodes CASKGDMDTGELFF.

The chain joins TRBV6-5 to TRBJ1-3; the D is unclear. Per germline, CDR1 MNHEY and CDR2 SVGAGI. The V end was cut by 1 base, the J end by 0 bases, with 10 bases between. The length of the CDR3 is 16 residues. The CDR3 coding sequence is TGTGCCAGCAGTTACTTGGGCGTCAACTCTGGAAACACCATATATTTT. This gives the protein CASSYLGVNSGNTIYF.

CDR3 residues: CASSARVVNTEAFF. For the CDR3, the DNA is TGTGCCAGCAGCGCTCGGGTGGTGAACACTGAAGCTTTCTTT. V usage is TRBV7-8 and J usage is TRBJ1-1; no clear D gene. Germline CDR1 reads SGHVS; CDR2 reads FQNEAQ. The V end was cut by 5 bases, the J end by 0 bases, with 10 bases between. The CDR3 length is 14 residues.

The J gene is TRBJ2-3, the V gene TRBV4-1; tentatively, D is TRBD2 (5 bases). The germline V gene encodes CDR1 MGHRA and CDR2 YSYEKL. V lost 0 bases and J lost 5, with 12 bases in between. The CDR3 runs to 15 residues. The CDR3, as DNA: TGCGCCAGCAGCCAAGATGACGCGGCGGGAGATACGCAGTATTTT. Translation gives CASSQDDAAGDTQYF.

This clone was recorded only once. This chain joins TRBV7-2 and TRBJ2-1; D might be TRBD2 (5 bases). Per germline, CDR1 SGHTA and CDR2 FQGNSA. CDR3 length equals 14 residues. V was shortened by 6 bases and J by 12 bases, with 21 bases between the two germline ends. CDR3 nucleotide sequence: TGTGCCAGCAGTACAGCCTCGAGACACGAGGGGCAGTTCTTC. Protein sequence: CASSTASRHEGQFF. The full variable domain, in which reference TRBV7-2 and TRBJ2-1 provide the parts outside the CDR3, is GAGVSQSPSNKVTEKGKDVELRCDPISGHTALYWYRQSLGQGLEFLIYFQGNSAPDKSGLPSDRFSAERTGGSVSTLTIQRTQQEDSAVYLCASSTASRHEGQFFGPGTRLTVL.